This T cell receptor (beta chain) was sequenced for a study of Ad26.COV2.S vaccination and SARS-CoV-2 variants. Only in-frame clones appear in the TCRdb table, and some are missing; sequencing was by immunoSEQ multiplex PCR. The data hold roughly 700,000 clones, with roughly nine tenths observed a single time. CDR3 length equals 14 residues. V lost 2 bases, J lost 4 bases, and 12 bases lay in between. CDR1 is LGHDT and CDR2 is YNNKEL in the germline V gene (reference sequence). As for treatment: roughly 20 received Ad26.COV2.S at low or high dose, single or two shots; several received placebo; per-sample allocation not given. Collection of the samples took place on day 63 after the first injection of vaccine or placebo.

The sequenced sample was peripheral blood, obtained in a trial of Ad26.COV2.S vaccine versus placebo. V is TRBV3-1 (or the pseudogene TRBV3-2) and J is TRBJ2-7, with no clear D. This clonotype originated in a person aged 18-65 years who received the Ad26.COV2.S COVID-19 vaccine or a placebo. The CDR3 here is CASSQRQGPYEQYF. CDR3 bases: TGTGCCAGCAGCCAAAGACAAGGTCCGTACGAGCAGTACTTC.